The 18 T cell receptor beta chains presented below share a single source sample, sequenced in a study of blood T cells in healthy people across ages. It was with a sample-barcoded 5' primer and a J-beta primer mix that a second PCR of roughly 7 to 12 cycles was run. TCRdb re-derived calls from the 5' RACE reads in MiXCR, one entry per CDR3 protein. This sample has some 880,000 distinct CDR3 sequences, with 35% to 40% found just once. The sample consisted of blood. These receptors were taken from a man younger than 35 in good health.

The V and J genes are TRBV9 and TRBJ2-1, with D uncertain. CDR1 is SGDLS and CDR2 is YYNGEE in the germline V gene. The V and J ends lost 0 bases and 7 bases respectively, with 14 bases between them. The CDR3 sequence is 15 residues long. Here the CDR3 DNA reads TGTGCCAGCAGCGTAGGAGAAACGGTCTTTAATGAGCAGTTCTTC. As protein: CASSVGETVFNEQFF.

Points on this clonotype: A read error may be the cause here, since a much bigger clone is one base away. The chain is built from TRBV7-7 and TRBJ2-7; 7 nucleotides line up with TRBD1. The DNA end is a closer match to TRBJ2-5, so the J assignment may be wrong. The CDR3 consists of 14 residues. The germline V gene encodes CDR1 SSHAT and CDR2 FNYEAQ (reference sequence). The CDR3, as DNA: TGTGCTAGCAGCTTTGGGACAGAAGAAGGGACCCAGTACTTC. Amino acids: CASSFGTEEGTQYF.

The chain couples TRBV27 to TRBJ1-2; perhaps TRBD1 as D (6 bases). Trimming stripped 5 bases from V and 4 bases from J, with 14 bases between. The CDR3 spans 14 residues. Per the germline V gene, CDR1 is MNHEY and CDR2 is SMNVEV (reference sequence). The CDR3 DNA reads TGTGCCAGCAGTGCCCGGGACAACCTCTATGGCTACACCTTC. Its protein product is CASSARDNLYGYTF.

The chain is built from TRBV7-9 and TRBJ2-1; a weak D match, TRBD1 (7 bases). Per germline, CDR1 SEHNR and CDR2 FQNEAQ (reference sequence). Trimming took off 5 bases at V and 3 bases at J, with 23 bases between the two ends. The CDR3 spans 18 residues. Here the CDR3 reads CASSRREYQGGHYNEQFF. For the CDR3, the DNA is TGTGCCAGCAGCCGACGAGAATACCAGGGGGGTCACTACAATGAGCAGTTCTTC.

This clonotype has just a few counts. As DNA, the CDR3 is TGTGCCAGCAGTATCGCCGAGGCAGTTAATGAGCAGTTCTTC. Protein product: CASSIAEAVNEQFF. The chain links TRBV12-3 or TRBV12-4 to TRBJ2-1; D is unresolved. The CDR3 contains 14 residues. V lost 5 bases and J 7 bases, leaving 15 bases between the germline ends.

This clonotype has only a few counts. As DNA, the CDR3 is TGTGCCAGCAGCGAGCCCCTGGAGGGCGGCTCCTACAATGAGCAGTACTTC. It translates to CASSEPLEGGSYNEQYF. The chain couples TRBV9 to TRBJ2-1; weak D call: TRBD2 (6 bases). The end of the DNA fits TRBJ2-7 better, so the J call may be wrong. The CDR3 totals 17 residues. Germline V lookup: CDR1 SGDLS, CDR2 YYNGEE.

This clonotype showed up many times. This sequence joins TRBV6-4 and TRBJ2-3; 8 bases align to TRBD2. Germline V gene sequence: CDR1 MRHNA, CDR2 SNTAGT. V shed 3 bases and J 1 base; nucleotides not matched to a gene: 0. The CDR3 has 14 amino acids. As DNA, the CDR3 is TGTGCCAGCAGTGAGCGGGGGGGCACAGATACGCAGTATTTT. Its protein product is CASSERGGTDTQYF.

This clonotype was counted once. This may stem from a read error, because a much larger clone lies one nucleotide away. V is TRBV12-3 or TRBV12-4 and J is TRBJ2-3, with TRBD1 matching 8 bases. The V segment lost 5 bases and the J segment 4 bases; nucleotides outside the gene matches: 8. The CDR3 length is 15 residues. This chain's CDR3 is CASSPRTGYADTQYF. The CDR3 coding sequence is TGTGCCAGCAGTCCGCGGACAGGGTACGCAGATACGCAGTATTTT.

This clonotype showed up just a few times. The J gene is TRBJ1-6, the V gene TRBV7-2, with D unclear. The germline V gene has CDR1 SGHTA and CDR2 FQGNSA. V lost 0 bases and J lost 8, with 17 bases in between. The CDR3 totals 17 residues. In nucleotides, the CDR3 is TGTGCCAGCAGCTTAGCGCACAGCCGTAGACTGTATTCACCCCTCCACTTT. It yields the protein CASSLAHSRRLYSPLHF.

The CDR3 region is CASRETGTGGDEQYF. The CDR3 coding sequence is TGTGCCAGCAGGGAAACCGGGACAGGGGGCGACGAGCAGTACTTC. The chain employs TRBV2 and TRBJ2-7; TRBD1 agrees at 12 bases. Germline trimming cut 6 bases from V and 5 bases from J; bases unmatched to any gene: 8. Per the germline V gene, CDR1 is SNHLY and CDR2 is FYNNEI. The CDR3 extends over 15 amino acids.

CDR3 nucleotide sequence: TGCGCCAGCAGCCCCGAGAGGGGTGGGTATGGCTACACCTTC. Translation: CASSPERGGYGYTF. V and J are TRBV4-3 and TRBJ1-2; maybe TRBD1 (5 bases). The ends were cut back, 4 bases at V and 5 bases at J, with 14 bases in the middle. The germline gives CDR1 LGHNA, CDR2 YSLEER. This CDR3 is 14 amino acids long.

The sample holds a few counts of this clonotype. The chain carries TRBV19 and TRBJ2-3; D is undetermined. The length of the CDR3 is 17 residues. Germline loops: CDR1 LNHDA, CDR2 SQIVND (reference sequence). V was trimmed by 4 bases and J by 0 bases, leaving 17 bases between them. The DNA of the CDR3 is TGTGCCAGTAGTAAAACCACACCGTCCACTAGCACAGATACGCAGTATTTT. It translates to CASSKTTPSTSTDTQYF.

The chain has TRBV6-5 and TRBJ2-2; D is ambiguous. Trimming removed 2 bases from V and 2 bases from J, with 12 bases in between. The CDR3 covers 16 residues. Germline-derived CDR1 and CDR2 are MNHEY and SVGAGI. CDR3 coding DNA: TGTGCCAGCAGTTACCTGACCTCCGCTAACACCGGGGAGCTGTTTTTT. This gives the protein CASSYLTSANTGELFF.

This sequence joins TRBV20-1 and TRBJ2-5; 8 nucleotides align to TRBD1. This CDR3 is 15 amino acids long. The V segment lost 6 bases and the J segment 5 bases; nucleotides outside the gene matches: 14. Germline assignment: CDR1 DFQATT and CDR2 SNEGSKA (reference sequence). The CDR3 DNA reads TGCAGTGCAACCGGGACAGGTTTGAGGGGGGAGACCCAGTACTTC. Its protein is CSATGTGLRGETQYF.

Only a few counts were recorded for this clonotype. The chain carries TRBV7-2 and TRBJ1-2; TRBD1 matches at 12 bases. The V gene end was trimmed by 5 bases and the J gene end by 2 bases; junction bases not matched to a gene: 9. Germline V gene lookup returns CDR1 SGHTA and CDR2 FQGNSA. The CDR3 extends over 17 amino acids. CDR3 sequence (DNA): TGTGCCAGCAGCGGCCGGGACAGGGGGCGCGACAACTATGGCTACACCTTC. It translates to CASSGRDRGRDNYGYTF.

The table lists this clonotype with a few counts. The V and J genes are TRBV15 and TRBJ1-2, with no clear D. The germline gives CDR1 LNHNV, CDR2 YYDKDF (reference sequence). The CDR3 runs 14 residues. V lost 0 bases and J lost 1, with 6 bases in between. CDR3 in DNA: TGTGCCACCAGCAGAGAGGGCAGTAACTATGGCTACACCTTC. This gives the protein CATSREGSNYGYTF.

This sequence joins TRBV9 and TRBJ2-2, with a possible D match to TRBD2 (5 bases). The CDR3 extends over 15 amino acids. Germline CDR1 is SGDLS and CDR2 is YYNGEE. V lost 3 bases, J lost 7 bases, and 16 bases lay in between. The CDR3: CASSGREGSGGELFF. CDR3 nucleotides: TGTGCCAGCAGCGGCCGGGAAGGTTCGGGCGGGGAGCTGTTTTTT.

This chain joins TRBV7-2 and TRBJ1-1; no reliable D call. Per germline, CDR1 SGHTA and CDR2 FQGNSA. The length of the CDR3 is 16 residues. V lost 2 bases and J lost 0, with 13 bases in between. CDR3 coding DNA: TGTGCCAGCAGCTTACCCAGGAATTATTTGAACACTGAAGCTTTCTTT. Residues: CASSLPRNYLNTEAFF.